This paragraph covers one TCR beta chain sequence. Profiling relied on immunoSEQ multiplex PCR, and the TCRdb table lists in-frame clones only, not all of them. This table has hundreds of thousands of clones, about nine tenths appearing once. This entry is derived from a study of Ad26.COV2.S vaccination and SARS-CoV-2 variants. Study summary: Donor joined the COV1001 Ad26.COV2.S trial arm. The authors gave Ad26.COV2.S intramuscularly, either once or twice 56 days apart.

V lost 1 base and J 0 bases, leaving 2 bases between the germline ends. Germline CDR1 SGHRS, CDR2 YFSETQ. CDR3 length equals 13 residues. Treatment indicated: roughly 20 received Ad26.COV2.S at low or high dose, single or two shots; about 5 received placebo; per-sample allocation not given. Collection of samples fell on day 63 after the first vaccine or placebo injection. This rearrangement joins TRBV5-1 to TRBJ2-1; D gene uncertain. The sample was peripheral blood, taken in a trial of Ad26.COV2.S vaccine versus placebo. The TCR comes from a person aged 18-65 years who received the Ad26.COV2.S COVID-19 vaccine or a placebo. The CDR3 nucleotides read TGCGCCAGCAGCTTGCCCTCCTACAATGAGCAGTTCTTC. It translates to CASSLPSYNEQFF.